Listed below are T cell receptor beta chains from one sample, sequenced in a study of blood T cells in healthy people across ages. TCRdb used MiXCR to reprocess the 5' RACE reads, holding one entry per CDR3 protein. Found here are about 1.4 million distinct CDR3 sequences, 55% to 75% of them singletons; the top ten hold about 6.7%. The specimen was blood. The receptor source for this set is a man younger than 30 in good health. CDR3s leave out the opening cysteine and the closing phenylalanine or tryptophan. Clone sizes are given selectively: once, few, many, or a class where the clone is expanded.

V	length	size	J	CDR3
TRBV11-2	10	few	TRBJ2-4	ASSSAGWPQY
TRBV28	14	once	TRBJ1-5	ASSFTGWRGNQPQH
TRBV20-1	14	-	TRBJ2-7	SANSGLAGSSYEQY
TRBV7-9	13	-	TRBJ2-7	ASSLNPSGTYEQY
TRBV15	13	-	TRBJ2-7	ATSIDRSNSYEQY
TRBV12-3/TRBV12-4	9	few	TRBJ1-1	ASIQGGEAF
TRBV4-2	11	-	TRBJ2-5	ASSQDADETQY
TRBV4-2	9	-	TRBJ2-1	ASSQKTELF
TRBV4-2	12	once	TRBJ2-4	ASSQDRNLYIQY
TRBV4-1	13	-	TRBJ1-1	ASSFRGQLGTEAF
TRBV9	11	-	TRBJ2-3	ASSVALTDTQY
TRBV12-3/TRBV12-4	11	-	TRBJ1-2	ASSWGNVINYT
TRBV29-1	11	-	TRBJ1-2	SVRKTGDYGYT
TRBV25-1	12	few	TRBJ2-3	ASSVSSSTDTQY
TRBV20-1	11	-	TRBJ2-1	SARKRGDNEQF
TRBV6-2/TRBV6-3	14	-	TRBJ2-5	ASSQARGGLSETQY
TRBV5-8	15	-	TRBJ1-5	ASSTLPGQEFNQPQH
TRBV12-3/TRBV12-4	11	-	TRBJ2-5	ASSLGPGWAQY
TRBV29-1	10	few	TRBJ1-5	SVRDGNQPQH
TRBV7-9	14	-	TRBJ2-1	ASSLAIWGEGNEQF
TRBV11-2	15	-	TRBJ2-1	ASSFLPIAGGRGEQF
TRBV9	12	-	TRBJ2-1	ASSVDVSPGEQF
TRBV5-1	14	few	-	ASSLEGRGSPYEQY
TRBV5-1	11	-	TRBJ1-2	ASSPGTGADYT